This TCR beta chain was observed in a study of blood T cell repertoires in COVID-19. CDR3 length: 18 residues. After removal of 3 bases from V and 5 bases from J, the junction contained 16 bases not matched to a gene. Germline-derived CDR1 and CDR2 are LNHDA and SQIVND (reference sequence). Measured with immunoSEQ multiplex PCR; TCRdb has only the in-frame clones, and not every one. The sample records approximately 90,000 clones, 80% being singletons. The sequenced sample was peripheral blood. The receptor comes from a woman aged 80 or older with acute or convalescent COVID-19. This chain links TRBV19 with TRBJ2-7; TRBD2 aligns across 10 bases. The CDR3 loop reads CASSIGIGTSVYYNEQYF. CDR3 nucleotide sequence: TGTGCCAGTAGTATCGGTATTGGGACTAGCGTTTACTACAACGAGCAGTACTTC. The entire variable domain, with the rest obtained from reference TRBV19 and TRBJ2-7, is as follows: DGGITQSPKYLFRKEGQNVTLSCEQNLNHDAMYWYRQDPGQGLRLIYYSQIVNDFQKGDIAEGYSVSREKKESFPLTVTSAQKNPTAFYLCASSIGIGTSVYYNEQYFGPGTRLTVT.